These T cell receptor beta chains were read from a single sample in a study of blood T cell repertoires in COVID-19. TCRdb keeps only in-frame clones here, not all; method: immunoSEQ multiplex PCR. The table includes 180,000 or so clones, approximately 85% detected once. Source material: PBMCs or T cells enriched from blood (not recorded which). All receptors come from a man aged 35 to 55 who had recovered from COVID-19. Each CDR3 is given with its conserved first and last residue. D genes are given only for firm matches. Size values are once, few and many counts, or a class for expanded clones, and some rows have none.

CDR3aa: CASSHTGTGGYEQYF; CDR3nt: TGCGCCAGCAGCCACACCGGGACAGGGGGATACGAGCAGTACTTC; v_gene: TRBV5-1; d_gene: TRBD1; j_gene: TRBJ2-7; abundance: .
CDR3aa: CASGLDAALLSVDTQYF; CDR3nt: TGTGCTAGTGGTTTGGATGCCGCTCTACTGAGCGTAGATACGCAGTATTTT; v_gene: TRBV12-5; d_gene: .; j_gene: TRBJ2-3; abundance: .
CDR3aa: CASSYSWRDGYTF; CDR3nt: TGTGCCAGCAGTTACTCCTGGAGGGATGGCTACACCTTC; v_gene: TRBV6-5; d_gene: .; j_gene: TRBJ1-2; abundance: .
CDR3aa: CASSLSTMNTEAFF; CDR3nt: TGTGCCAGCAGCTTGTCTACGATGAACACTGAAGCTTTCTTT; v_gene: TRBV7-6; d_gene: .; j_gene: TRBJ1-1; abundance: .
CDR3aa: CASSAWSSYNSPLHF; CDR3nt: TGTGCCAGCAGCGCCTGGAGCTCCTATAATTCACCCCTCCACTTT; v_gene: TRBV9; d_gene: .; j_gene: TRBJ1-6; abundance: .
CDR3aa: CSTRDTVNEKLFF; CDR3nt: TGCAGCACGAGGGACACAGTAAATGAAAAACTGTTTTTT; v_gene: TRBV29-1; d_gene: .; j_gene: TRBJ1-4; abundance: .
CDR3aa: CASSMRDRVWEQYF; CDR3nt: TGTGCCAGTAGTATGAGGGACAGGGTCTGGGAGCAGTACTTC; v_gene: TRBV19; d_gene: TRBD1; j_gene: TRBJ2-7; abundance: few
CDR3aa: CASIHRGSSNTEAFF; CDR3nt: TGTGCCAGCATCCACAGGGGGTCATCGAACACTGAAGCTTTCTTT; v_gene: TRBV2; d_gene: TRBD1; j_gene: TRBJ1-1; abundance: .
CDR3aa: CASSPGERPSYEQYF; CDR3nt: TGCGCCAGCAGCCCGGGGGAGCGTCCATCCTACGAGCAGTACTTC; v_gene: TRBV4-1; d_gene: .; j_gene: TRBJ2-7; abundance: .
CDR3aa: CSALARDRGQVNTGELFF; CDR3nt: TGCAGCGCCTTGGCCCGGGACAGGGGGCAGGTGAACACCGGGGAGCTGTTTTTT; v_gene: TRBV29-1; d_gene: TRBD1; j_gene: TRBJ2-2; abundance: .